This T cell receptor (beta chain) was identified in a study of blood T cell repertoires in COVID-19. Background on the study: From the United States, Italy and Spain came samples of acute and convalescent COVID-19. In each case, the material was cDNA or gDNA derived from T cells, B-cell-depleted T cells, or PBMCs.

The CDR3 is 15 amino acids. The V gene's germline CDR1 is MDHEN and CDR2 SYDVKM. V gave up 5 bases and J gave up 5 bases; unmatched junction bases: 5. Profiling relied on immunoSEQ multiplex PCR, and the TCRdb table lists in-frame clones only, not all of them. The sample records about 290,000 clones, roughly 91% being singletons. Sequenced: peripheral blood. The clonotype originates from a woman under 40 with COVID-19, enrolled during active disease. The chain joins TRBV28 to TRBJ2-3; 12 nucleotides align to TRBD1. The CDR3 bases are TGTGCCAGCAGTACCCGGGACAGGGGGCTAGATACGCAGTATTTT. As protein: CASSTRDRGLDTQYF.